The 18 T cell receptor beta chains given below trace back to one sample, sequenced in a study of monozygotic twins with inflammatory bowel disease (dated by TCRdb to the late 2010s). The library relied on 5' RACE. TCRdb shows the sequencer as Illumina HiSeq 2500. Based on TCRdb reprocessing of the reads, there is one entry per CDR3 protein sequence, and DNA is missing. For this sample, the table gives about 380,000 distinct CDR3 sequences. Just over 2.5% of the sample belongs to the ten largest clones. Sequencing was done on a sample of blood. These receptors were obtained from a human donor with ulcerative colitis or Crohn's disease, or a healthy co-twin of an affected twin (not recorded which).

The chain employs TRBV7-3 and TRBJ2-3; TCRdb outputs TRBD2, but without DNA this stays unchecked. The CDR3 runs to 16 residues. From germline, CDR1 is SGHTA and CDR2 FQGTGA. This chain's CDR3 is CASSLSGFGEADTQYF.

The gene calls are TRBV5-5 and TRBJ2-1; as DNA is missing, the TRBD1 call by TCRdb cannot be tested. This CDR3 is 16 amino acids long. The germline V gene encodes CDR1 SGHKS and CDR2 YYEKEE (reference sequence). The CDR3 is CASSLGDRGLFNEQFF.

The chain has TRBV5-1 and TRBJ2-4. This CDR3 is built from 12 residues. CDR1 and CDR2 from the germline V gene are SGHRS and YFSETQ. The CDR3 is CASSLDQYFQYF.

V is TRBV9 and J is TRBJ2-7; the TRBD2 assignment by TCRdb is unverifiable without DNA. This CDR3 contains 15 residues. Germline-derived CDR1 and CDR2 are SGDLS and YYNGEE. This CDR3 is CASGRGLAGGYEQYF.

The V call is TRBV6-2 or TRBV6-3, the J call TRBJ1-5; without DNA, the TCRdb call of TRBD1 cannot be checked. The CDR3 is 16 residues long. Germline-derived CDR1 and CDR2 are MNHEY and SVGEGT. The chain's CDR3 is CASSYGQGASHQPQHF.

This chain links TRBV9 with TRBJ1-4; the D call of TRBD1 rests on TCRdb alone, since no DNA is present to check it. CDR1 SGDLS and CDR2 YYNGEE come from the germline V gene. CDR3 length: 14 residues. CDR3 residues: CASSPMGGREKLFF.

The V and J genes are TRBV7-2 and TRBJ1-2; TCRdb reports TRBD1, a call that lacks DNA to check it against. CDR1 is SGHTA, CDR2 FQGNSA, per germline. The CDR3 covers 14 residues. CDR3: CASSLRDRARGYTF.

This CDR3 is CASSLVGTGYGYTF. The chain uses TRBV3-1 and TRBJ1-2; TCRdb lists TRBD1, though no DNA is available to test this call. Germline V CDR1 and CDR2: LGHDT, YNNKEL (reference sequence). The CDR3 is made up of 14 amino acids.

The rearrangement links TRBV4-2 to TRBJ2-2. The CDR3 runs 15 residues. Germline CDR1 is LGHNA and CDR2 is YNFKEQ. The CDR3 here is CASSPSSVLTGELFF.

J is TRBJ2-1 and V is TRBV7-2; TCRdb lists TRBD2, though no DNA is available to test this call. This CDR3 region has 15 residues. CDR1 is SGHTA, CDR2 FQGNSA, per germline. The chain's CDR3 is CASSLGASFSDEQFF. Full variable domain (rest looked up from reference TRBV7-2 and TRBJ2-1): GAGVSQSPSNKVTEKGKDVELRCDPISGHTALYWYRQSLGQGLEFLIYFQGNSAPDKSGLPSDRFSAERTGGSVSTLTIQRTQQEDSAVYLCASSLGASFSDEQFFGPGTRLTVL.

J is TRBJ2-7 and V is TRBV5-1. The CDR3 covers 13 residues. CDR1 SGHRS and CDR2 YFSETQ come from the germline V gene. CDR3: CASSFDLSYEQYF.

The J gene is TRBJ1-1, the V gene TRBV29-1; checking the TCRdb D call of TRBD1 is not possible without DNA. The CDR3 is made up of 12 amino acids. CDR1 is SQVTM and CDR2 is ANQGSEA in the germline V gene. The CDR3 is CSVDNRGTEAFF.

The chain has TRBV5-6 and TRBJ1-5. This CDR3 spans 15 amino acids. Germline CDR1 SGHDT, CDR2 YYEEEE. The CDR3 loop reads CASSLGRNSYQPQHF.

The chain employs TRBV7-2 and TRBJ2-1; without DNA, the TCRdb call of TRBD1 cannot be checked. There are 14 residues in the CDR3. In germline, CDR1 is SGHTA, CDR2 FQGNSA. The CDR3 here is CASSSGTGNNEQFF.

The chain recombines TRBV7-9 with TRBJ2-5; TCRdb proposes TRBD2, but this gene call is untestable without DNA. The CDR3 is made up of 15 amino acids. Germline lookup yields CDR1 SEHNR and CDR2 FQNEAQ (reference sequence). The CDR3 here is CASSPSGGSPETQYF.

V usage is TRBV15 and J usage is TRBJ2-1; TCRdb calls TRBD2, which cannot be checked without DNA. Germline V gene lookup returns CDR1 LNHNV and CDR2 YYDKDF (reference sequence). The CDR3 extends over 17 amino acids. The CDR3 reads CATSRQLAGDTYNEQFF. Drawing the rest from reference TRBV15 and TRBJ2-1, the complete variable domain is DAMVIQNPRYQVTQFGKPVTLSCSQTLNHNVMYWYQQKSSQAPKLLFHYYDKDFNNEADTPDNFQSRRPNTSFCFLDIRSPGLGDTAMYLCATSRQLAGDTYNEQFFGPGTRLTVL.

The genes are TRBV18 and TRBJ1-5; the D gene TCRdb calls, TRBD1, cannot be checked with no DNA. CDR1 is KGHSH, CDR2 LQKENI, per germline. CDR3 size: 16 residues. The CDR3 sequence is CASSTDRGRENQPQHF.

The CDR3 reads CSKPGGLYNEQFF. The chain joins TRBV20-1 to TRBJ2-1; TCRdb gives TRBD2 as the D gene, but with no DNA this cannot be confirmed. The CDR3 is made up of 13 amino acids. The germline CDR1 and CDR2 sequences are DFQATT and SNEGSKA (reference sequence).